These T cell receptor beta chains were read from a single sample in a study of T cell repertoires in cytomegalovirus infection. In TCRdb, the reads were re-called with MiXCR into one record per CDR3 protein. The sample holds hundreds of thousands of distinct CDR3 sequences, around 32% seen once. Sequencing used PBMCs. The receptors were sampled from a human donor in good health (CMV status not recorded). Some clones in this sample may be carry-over from other donors' samples. Both conserved end residues are part of each CDR3. The D gene is left open where the match is weak. Expanded clones get a size class; other rows say once, few or many, or leave the size out.

>16|many|TRBD1|TRBV28|TRBJ1-1
CATLGQGGNSGTEAFF
TGTGCCACCCTGGGACAGGGGGGCAACTCCGGCACTGAAGCTTTCTTT
>16|.|TRBD1|TRBV5-1|TRBJ1-2
CASSPPGTGEFYGYTF
TGCGCCAGCAGCCCTCCCGGGACAGGAGAGTTCTATGGCTACACCTTC
>19|.|TRBD2|TRBV4-1|TRBJ2-3
CASSQGLAGGPEGTATQYF
TGCGCCAGCAGCCAAGGCCTAGCGGGGGGCCCCGAAGGCACAGCTACGCAGTATTTT
>18|.|TRBD1|TRBV4-1|TRBJ2-1
CASSQRPPEDRAYNEQFF
TGCGCCAGCAGCCAACGCCCTCCGGAGGACAGGGCGTACAATGAGCAGTTCTTC
>15|few|TRBD1|TRBV11-2|TRBJ2-7
CASSTDLGTGREQYF
TGTGCCAGCAGCACAGATCTCGGGACAGGGCGTGAGCAGTACTTC
>16|.|.|TRBV19|TRBJ1-5
CACSIVGTLSNQPQHF
TGTGCCTGTAGTATAGTAGGAACACTTAGCAATCAGCCCCAGCATTTT
>15|.|.|TRBV12-3/TRBV12-4|TRBJ1-4
CASSIRRTDSEKLFF
TGTGCCAGCAGTATAAGGCGGACAGACTCCGAAAAACTGTTTTTT
>13|few|.|TRBV19|TRBJ1-5
CASRRERNQPQHF
TGTGCCAGTAGAAGGGAAAGGAATCAGCCCCAGCATTTT
>16|.|TRBD1|TRBV6-2/TRBV6-3|TRBJ1-2
CASGDRGGSVVYGYTF
TGTGCCAGCGGCGACAGGGGAGGCTCCGTAGTCTATGGCTACACCTTC
>16|.|TRBD2|TRBV28|TRBJ2-5
CASGLTSGATQETQYF
TGTGCCAGCGGCCTGACTAGCGGGGCGACGCAAGAGACCCAGTACTTC
>14|few|.|TRBV4-2|TRBJ1-2
CASSQGDSGEGYTF
TGTGCCAGCAGCCAGGGTGATTCAGGGGAAGGCTACACCTTC
>17|few|.|TRBV4-1|TRBJ1-3
CASSQDHVADFGNTIYF
TGCGCCAGCAGCCAAGATCATGTGGCTGACTTTGGAAACACCATATATTTT
>15|few|.|TRBV7-2|TRBJ1-5
CASSADVGRNQPQHF
TGTGCCAGCAGCGCGGACGTGGGACGAAATCAGCCCCAGCATTTT
>17|few|.|TRBV16|TRBJ2-1
CASSQSQGTGSYNEQFF
TGTGCCAGCAGCCAATCGCAGGGCACGGGCTCCTACAATGAGCAGTTCTTC
>15|few|TRBD1|TRBV10-3|TRBJ2-3
CAISDPGQDTDTQYF
TGTGCCATCAGTGACCCCGGACAGGACACAGATACGCAGTATTTT
>17|.|.|TRBV2|TRBJ1-1
CASSGAGMFTMNTEAFF
TGTGCCAGCAGTGGGGCCGGGATGTTTACCATGAACACTGAAGCTTTCTTT
>16|few|TRBD1|TRBV6-6|TRBJ2-1
CASSYPQGAVYNEQFF
TGTGCCAGCAGTTACCCACAGGGGGCAGTTTACAATGAGCAGTTCTTC
>16|.|TRBD1|TRBV5-4|TRBJ1-6
CASSLGLTGAMSPLHF
TGTGCCAGCAGCTTGGGCCTTACAGGGGCCATGTCACCCCTCCACTTT
>15|many|.|TRBV7-2|TRBJ1-5
CASSPVANSNQPQHF
TGTGCCAGCAGCCCAGTGGCTAATAGCAATCAGCCCCAGCATTTT
>14|few|TRBD1|TRBV20-1|TRBJ1-3
CSARVGQGGNTIYF
TGCAGTGCTAGAGTGGGACAGGGAGGAAACACCATATATTTT
>16|.|TRBD1|TRBV18|TRBJ1-4
CASSPTGQAGNEKLFF
TGTGCCAGCTCACCAACCGGACAGGCGGGTAATGAAAAACTGTTTTTT
>18|few|TRBD2|TRBV11-2|TRBJ2-5
CASRPKLTSGGAGETQYF
TGTGCCAGCAGACCAAAATTGACTAGCGGGGGGGCTGGTGAGACCCAGTACTTC
>13|many|.|TRBV7-6|TRBJ1-1
CASSLGEYTEAFF
TGTGCCAGCAGTCTGGGAGAGTACACTGAAGCTTTCTTT
>15|many|.|TRBV7-8|TRBJ2-1
CASSLALPLAYEQFF
TGTGCCAGCAGCTTAGCCCTTCCCCTAGCTTATGAGCAGTTCTTC
>17|.|TRBD1|TRBV2|TRBJ1-2
CASIKARTGDANYGYTF
TGTGCCAGCATCAAGGCGAGGACAGGAGATGCTAACTATGGCTACACCTTC
>16|.|TRBD1|TRBV3-1|TRBJ1-1
CASSQDWGQGITEAFF
TGTGCCAGCAGCCAAGATTGGGGACAGGGAATAACTGAAGCTTTCTTT
>16|few|TRBD2|TRBV7-3|TRBJ2-3
CASSLIAGGPADTQYF
TGTGCCAGCAGCTTAATTGCGGGGGGGCCCGCAGATACGCAGTATTTT
>15|few|.|TRBV5-6|TRBJ1-2
CASRVGTVANYGYTF
TGTGCCAGCAGAGTGGGGACGGTAGCTAACTATGGCTACACCTTC
>18|.|.|TRBV6-5|TRBJ2-1
CASRRTRDLVSSYNEQFF
TGTGCCAGCAGACGTACACGGGACCTCGTATCATCTTACAATGAGCAGTTCTTC
>14|few|.|TRBV6-2/TRBV6-3|TRBJ2-7
CASSSPDWGYEQYF
TGTGCCAGCAGTTCCCCGGATTGGGGCTACGAGCAGTACTTC
>13|.|.|TRBV3-1|TRBJ2-5
CASSQGSEETQYF
TGTGCCAGCAGCCAAGGCAGCGAAGAGACCCAGTACTTC
>14|few|.|TRBV15|TRBJ2-7
CATSRIGVTYEQYF
TGTGCCACCAGCAGGATCGGGGTAACCTACGAGCAGTACTTC
>16|many|.|TRBV7-3|TRBJ2-5
CASSFRGPEIQETQYF
TGTGCCAGCAGCTTCCGTGGCCCCGAAATACAAGAGACCCAGTACTTC
>15|few|TRBD2|TRBV5-6|TRBJ2-1
CASSLGVLPGGEQFF
TGTGCCAGCAGCTTGGGGGTACTACCGGGGGGTGAGCAGTTCTTC
>14|few|.|TRBV7-6|TRBJ2-7
CASSLSLRDYEQYF
TGTGCCAGCAGCTTAAGTTTGCGGGACTACGAGCAGTACTTC
>17|.|TRBD1|TRBV7-7|TRBJ2-1
CASSLEGGPSSYNEQFF
TGTGCCAGCAGCTTAGAAGGGGGCCCAAGCTCCTACAATGAGCAGTTCTTC
>13|.|.|TRBV5-1|TRBJ1-5
CASSLGKDQPQHF
TGCGCCAGCAGCTTAGGGAAGGATCAGCCCCAGCATTTT
>17|few|TRBD2|TRBV12-3/TRBV12-4|TRBJ2-2
CASSLGAGGRNTGELFF
TGTGCCAGCAGTTTGGGAGCGGGGGGCCGGAACACCGGGGAGCTGTTTTTT
>14|.|TRBD2|TRBV15|TRBJ2-7
CSTSATSGDYEQYF
TGTTCCACCAGCGCAACTAGCGGGGACTACGAGCAGTACTTC
>14|.|.|TRBV7-4|TRBJ2-7
CASSLDSFGREQYF
TGTGCCAGCAGCTTAGACTCTTTTGGCCGCGAGCAGTACTTC
>14|.|.|TRBV7-6|TRBJ2-7
CASSSSGSSYEQYF
TGTGCCAGCAGCTCCTCTGGGAGCTCCTACGAGCAGTACTTC
>13|.|.|TRBV12-3/TRBV12-4|TRBJ1-6
CASSFEAPSPPHF
TGTGCCAGCAGTTTCGAGGCGCCTTCACCCCCCCACTTT
>17|many|TRBD2|TRBV7-2|TRBJ2-1
CASSLRWGTSGGDEQFF
TGTGCCAGCAGCTTACGGTGGGGGACTAGCGGGGGGGATGAGCAGTTCTTC
>13|.|.|TRBV7-7|TRBJ2-5
CASSPTTLETQYF
TGTGCTAGCAGCCCAACCACCCTAGAGACCCAGTACTTC
>14|.|.|TRBV19|TRBJ2-3
CASSAGPSTDTQYF
TGTGCCAGTAGCGCCGGCCCTAGCACAGATACGCAGTATTTT
>14|.|.|TRBV10-2|TRBJ2-7
CASSESSTSNEQYF
TGCGCCAGCAGTGAGTCTTCGACTAGTAACGAGCAGTACTTC
>14|many|.|TRBV7-3|TRBJ2-5
CASSLDARMQTQYF
TGTGCCAGCAGCTTAGATGCCCGGATGCAGACCCAGTACTTC